Listed below are T cell receptor beta chains from one sample, sequenced in a study of cytomegalovirus exposure and HLA in healthy donors. Profiling relied on immunoSEQ multiplex PCR, and the TCRdb table lists in-frame clones only, not all of them. The sample includes about 220,000 clones, over 80% of them seen just once. Sequenced sample: PBMCs. The receptors originated from a woman under 30 in good health and CMV-seronegative. The CDR3 runs from the conserved cysteine through the conserved F or W. The order of the fields is J gene, D gene, clone size, V gene, CDR3 DNA, CDR3 protein. D genes are given only for firm matches. A clone size is listed for some rows: how often the clone was seen (once, few, many), or a class if it is expanded.

>TRBJ2-3|-|-|TRBV28
TGTGCCAGCAGTTCCTACAGGGAACTCACAGATACGCAGTATTTT
CASSSYRELTDTQYF
>TRBJ2-3|TRBD2|few|TRBV6-1
TGTGCCAGCAGTGAACTAGCGGGAGGGCCAGATACGCAGTATTTT
CASSELAGGPDTQYF
>TRBJ2-1|TRBD1|-|TRBV4-2
TGTGCCAGCAGCCACCCCAGCCGGGACAGGGTAGTGAATGAGCAGTTCTTC
CASSHPSRDRVVNEQFF
>TRBJ2-1|TRBD2|once|TRBV30
TGTGCCTGGAAACTAGCGGGAGGGAATGAGCAGTTCTTC
CAWKLAGGNEQFF
>TRBJ2-1|TRBD2|-|TRBV28
TGTGCCAGCAGATCGGGACTAGCGGGAGTGTCCTACAATGAGCAGTTCTTC
CASRSGLAGVSYNEQFF
>TRBJ2-7|-|-|TRBV7-9
TGTGCCAGCAGCTTATTGTTGGGGATGCGGGACGAGCAGTACTTC
CASSLLLGMRDEQYF
>TRBJ2-7|-|-|TRBV5-1
TGCGCCAGCAGCCTCTCCTTCGGAGACAGGCCCTACGAGCAGTACTTC
CASSLSFGDRPYEQYF
>TRBJ2-7|-|-|TRBV5-1
TGCGCCAGCAGCTTGGGAGGTACCTCCTACGAGCAGTACTTC
CASSLGGTSYEQYF
>TRBJ2-5|TRBD1|-|TRBV6-5
TGTGCCAGCGGCCGGCGGGACAGGGAGGAGACCCAGTACTTC
CASGRRDREETQYF
>TRBJ2-7|-|-|TRBV21-1
TGTGCCAGCAGCCCTGCGCGCCCCAGGCCATCCTACGAGCAGTACTTC
CASSPARPRPSYEQYF
>TRBJ2-7|TRBD2|-|TRBV27
TGTGCCAGCGCCTTGTTGAGCAGCGGGGGGAACGAGCAGTACTTC
CASALLSSGGNEQYF
>TRBJ2-2|TRBD1|-|TRBV11-3
TGTGCCAGCAGCTCGGGACAGGGGAACACCGGGGAGCTGTTTTTT
CASSSGQGNTGELFF
>TRBJ2-7|TRBD1|-|TRBV27
TGTGCCAGCAGTCCCCGGACAGGTCAGGCCTACGAGCAGTACTTC
CASSPRTGQAYEQYF
>TRBJ2-3|-|-|TRBV6-1
TGTGCCAGCAGTGAATTAATGGGTACAGGCGAGAATACGCAGTATTTT
CASSELMGTGENTQYF
>TRBJ2-6|-|once|TRBV19
TGTGCCAGTAGTTCAACCCCTGACAGTGCCAACGTCCTGACTTTC
CASSSTPDSANVLTF
>TRBJ2-5|-|once|TRBV19
TGTGCCAGTAGCCTCATGACAGACCCCAAGAAGACCCAGTACTTC
CASSLMTDPKKTQYF
>TRBJ1-5|-|-|TRBV6-1
TGTGCCAGCAGTGAGCGGGGGTCGGATCAGCCCCAGCATTTT
CASSERGSDQPQHF
>TRBJ1-4|TRBD1|-|TRBV15
TGTGCCACCAGCAGAGCCAGGGGGATGACTAATGAAAAACTGTTTTTT
CATSRARGMTNEKLFF
>TRBJ2-5|-|-|TRBV13
TGTGCCAGCAGCTCGGACAGCTTGCAGGAGACCCAGTACTTC
CASSSDSLQETQYF
>TRBJ2-3|-|-|TRBV28
TGTGCCAGCAGTGTCTCGTCCGGCGGAAGTCATACGCAGTATTTT
CASSVSSGGSHTQYF
>TRBJ2-7|-|-|TRBV5-4
TGTGCCAGCAGCGGGGAACTTGGGAGGAACGAGCAGTACTTC
CASSGELGRNEQYF
>TRBJ2-5|TRBD2|-|TRBV6-1
TGTGCCAGCAGTGTTCGACTAGCGGGAGGCGGGGGTATACAAGAGACCCAGTACTTC
CASSVRLAGGGGIQETQYF
>TRBJ2-7|TRBD1|-|TRBV2
TGTGCCAGCAGTGGTCACCGGGACAGGGAGACCTACGAGCAGTACTTC
CASSGHRDRETYEQYF
>TRBJ2-7|TRBD2|-|TRBV5-4
TGTGCCAGCAGCCCGGAGCGGGAGGAGTCCTACGAGCAGTACTTC
CASSPEREESYEQYF
>TRBJ2-1|-|-|TRBV2
TGTGCCAGCAGTGAAGTTAGTGACTCCTACAATGAGCAGTTCTTC
CASSEVSDSYNEQFF
>TRBJ1-6|-|-|TRBV19
TGTGCCAGTAGCACAGGCGTGGATTCACCCCTCCACTTT
CASSTGVDSPLHF
>TRBJ1-2|TRBD1|-|TRBV29-1
TGCAGCGTTGCTAGGGACAGGGAGAATCATTGGGATGGCTACACCTTC
CSVARDRENHWDGYTF
>TRBJ2-6|-|-|TRBV5-1
TGCGCCAGCAGCTTGACAGGGTCTGGGGCCAACGTCCTGACTTTC
CASSLTGSGANVLTF
>TRBJ2-1|TRBD1|-|TRBV5-1
TGCGCCAGCAGCTCGGGGACAGGGGGGATTTGGAATGAGCAGTTCTTC
CASSSGTGGIWNEQFF
>TRBJ2-7|-|-|TRBV6-1
TGTGCCAGCAGTGAGAACGGGGGTGGGGCCCCGAGCTCCTACGAGCAGTACTTC
CASSENGGGAPSSYEQYF
>TRBJ2-2|TRBD2|-|TRBV30
TGTGCCTGGAGGCATTCGACTAGCGGGCGAATCGGGGAGCTGTTTTTT
CAWRHSTSGRIGELFF
>TRBJ2-2|TRBD2|-|TRBV7-6
TGTGCCTCGCGGAAAGCGGGGTTCACCGGGGAGCTGTTTTTT
CASRKAGFTGELFF
>TRBJ2-7|TRBD2|-|TRBV13
TGTGCCAGCAGCCTCGGACTAGCGGGAGTAGACTACGAGCAGTACTTC
CASSLGLAGVDYEQYF
>TRBJ2-2|-|-|TRBV10-3
TGTGCCATCAGTGACCCCCCCACAGAGAACACCGGGGAGCTGTTTTTT
CAISDPPTENTGELFF